These 21 T cell receptor beta chains share one sample of origin, sequenced in a study of cytomegalovirus exposure and HLA in healthy donors (dated by TCRdb to about 2017). Library method: the immunoSEQ multiplex PCR assay. For the multiplex PCR, a mixture combining 60 forward primers for TCR Vbeta segments and 13 reverse primers for TCR Jbeta segments was used. TCRdb carries this immuneACCESS record with in-frame sequences only. Its versions omit some clonotypes, under half of them owing to an unresolved V gene in the studies checked, with the rest unexplained. The sample table holds approximately 210,000 clones, of which around 79% were seen once. The ten most abundant clones make up approximately 1.5% of the sample. Sequenced material: PBMCs. The receptor source for this set is a girl between 5 and 17 years old in good health and CMV-seropositive.

V and J are TRBV19 and TRBJ1-6; 8 bases are a match to TRBD1. The germline gives CDR1 LNHDA, CDR2 SQIVND (reference sequence). J was trimmed by 0 bases and V by 5 bases; bases with no gene match: 6. The CDR3 extends over 17 amino acids. The CDR3 DNA is TGTGCCAGTAGTCCGGGACAGGCGGGCTCCTATAATTCACCCCTCCACTTT. Translated, it gives CASSPGQAGSYNSPLHF.

V is TRBV11-3 and J is TRBJ1-2; 8 nucleotides line up with TRBD1. Looked up from germline, CDR1 is SGHNT and CDR2 is YENEEA. The CDR3 spans 15 residues. Unmatched junction bases numbered 9, after V lost 4 bases and J lost 5 bases. CDR3 sequence reads: CASSSAQDRAYGYTF. In DNA form, the CDR3 reads TGTGCCAGCAGCTCTGCGCAGGACAGGGCGTATGGCTACACCTTC.

The gene calls are TRBV4-2 and TRBJ2-2; 12 bases line up with TRBD2. Germline-derived CDR1 and CDR2 are LGHNA and YNFKEQ. The CDR3 extends over 17 amino acids. With 0 bases clipped from V and 1 base from J, the junction kept 0 bases outside the gene matches. The CDR3 DNA reads as TGTGCCAGCAGCCAAGAACTAGCGGGGGGGAACACCGGGGAGCTGTTTTTT. It specifies CASSQELAGGNTGELFF.

V is TRBV9 and J is TRBJ2-1; the match to TRBD2 covers 7 bases. The CDR3 extends over 15 amino acids. V dropped 0 bases and J dropped 4; count of bases not matched to a gene: 4. Germline assignment: CDR1 SGDLS and CDR2 YYNGEE. CDR3 bases: TGTGCCAGCAGCGTAGACCCGGGGGGTTACAATGAGCAGTTCTTC. This encodes CASSVDPGGYNEQFF.

In this sample, this clone turned up a few times. This rearrangement joins TRBV6-1 to TRBJ1-3; 8 bases agree with TRBD1. The CDR3 runs 15 residues. With V trimmed by 0 bases and J by 4 bases, 2 bases remained unmatched. CDR1 is MNHNS, CDR2 SASEGT, per germline. In nucleotides, the CDR3 is TGTGCCAGCAGTGAAGCCGGGACAGGCGGAAACACCATATATTTT. Encoded protein: CASSEAGTGGNTIYF.

The rearrangement joins TRBV4-3 to TRBJ1-1; TRBD1 is a possible D gene (5 bases). V shed 0 bases and J shed 4 bases, with 15 bases lying between them. Germline-derived CDR1 and CDR2 are LGHNA and YSLEER. This CDR3 is 16 amino acids long. CDR3 sequence reads: CASSQEQRPGFTEAFF. The CDR3 DNA sequence: TGCGCCAGCAGCCAAGAACAGAGGCCAGGGTTCACTGAAGCTTTCTTT.

The chain joins TRBV1 to TRBJ2-7; the table's D call TRBD2 went unverified against the DNA. TRBV1 is listed as a pseudogene. The CDR3 runs to 15 residues. CDR3 residues: CTSSHPGVRVSEQYF. The CDR3 nucleotides are TGCACCAGCAGCCATCCGGGGGTTCGGGTTAGCGAGCAGTACTTC.

The chain couples TRBV11-2 to TRBJ1-5, with TRBD1 identical over 9 bases. Germline V gene data show CDR1 as SGHAT and CDR2 as FQNNGV. V lost 4 bases, J lost 4 bases, and 5 bases stayed unmatched. This CDR3 region has 15 residues. CDR3 sequence: CASSSQGTGNQPQHF. In nucleotides, the CDR3 is TGTGCCAGCAGCTCGCAGGGGACAGGGAATCAGCCCCAGCATTTT. Full variable domain (remainder filled in from reference TRBV11-2 and TRBJ1-5): EAGVAQSPRYKIIEKRQSVAFWCNPISGHATLYWYQQILGQGPKLLIQFQNNGVVDDSQLPKDRFSAERLKGVDSTLKIQPAKLEDSAVYLCASSSQGTGNQPQHFGDGTRLSIL.

This chain uses TRBV10-3 with TRBJ2-5; TRBD2 agrees at 10 bases. The CDR3 extends over 16 amino acids. V shed 0 bases and J 1 base; nucleotides not matched to a gene: 2. The germline gives CDR1 ENHRY, CDR2 SYGVKD. The CDR3 is CAISESGLAPQETQYF. CDR3 nucleotides: TGTGCCATCAGTGAGTCGGGACTAGCGCCCCAAGAGACCCAGTACTTC.

This sequence joins TRBV6-6 and TRBJ1-6; D call uncertain. The germline gives CDR1 MNHNY, CDR2 SVGAGI (reference sequence). The CDR3 contains 13 residues. V was cut by 3 bases and J by 6 bases, with 6 bases left in between. CDR3 sequence: CASSYTTNSPLHF. The CDR3 DNA reads TGTGCCAGCAGTTATACAACTAATTCACCCCTCCACTTT.

The rearrangement uses TRBV11-2 and TRBJ2-3; a weak D match, TRBD1 (6 bases). The CDR3 runs 15 residues. Trimming cost V 6 bases and J 2 bases, with 15 bases left between them. Germline values: CDR1 SGHAT, CDR2 FQNNGV. CDR3 in DNA: TGTGCCAGCAGTTTTTTGGGGGCAGACACAGATACGCAGTATTTT. Encoded protein: CASSFLGADTDTQYF.

This chain links TRBV10-1 with TRBJ2-3; D is perhaps TRBD2 (5 bases). CDR3 length: 14 amino acids. CDR1 and CDR2 from the germline V gene are WNHNN and SYGVQD (reference sequence). The V and J ends lost 3 bases and 0 bases respectively, with 7 bases between them. CDR3 region: CASSDSGSTDTQYF. The DNA of the CDR3 is TGCGCCAGCAGTGACAGCGGTAGCACAGATACGCAGTATTTT.

V usage is TRBV7-2 and J usage is TRBJ2-5; maybe TRBD2 (6 bases). Trimming removed 3 bases at V and 7 bases at J, with 9 bases between. Per germline, CDR1 SGHTA and CDR2 FQGNSA. The CDR3 totals 12 residues. The CDR3 DNA follows: TGTGCCAGCAGCTTCTACGGGGGGACCCAGTACTTC. Translating gives CASSFYGGTQYF.

The chain couples TRBV6-6 to TRBJ2-3; possible D gene TRBD2, 6 bases. Germline V gene lookup returns CDR1 MNHNY and CDR2 SVGAGI (reference sequence). V shed 2 bases and J shed 2 bases, with 8 bases lying between them. The CDR3 loop spans 14 amino acids. CDR3 in DNA: TGTGCCAGCAGTTACGGGAGGTCCACAGATACGCAGTATTTT. Amino acid sequence: CASSYGRSTDTQYF.

The chain combines TRBV5-1 with TRBJ2-1, with D possibly TRBD1 on 6 matching bases. CDR3 length equals 12 residues. CDR1 is SGHRS and CDR2 is YFSETQ in the germline V gene. The V gene lost 0 bases and the J gene lost 10 bases, with 8 bases spanning the gap. The CDR3 DNA follows: TGCGCCAGCAGCTTGGACAGGGTCGAGCAGTTCTTC. Translated, it gives CASSLDRVEQFF.

The chain is built from TRBV30 and TRBJ2-3, with D possibly being TRBD2 (5 bases). Germline V gives CDR1 GTSNPN, CDR2 SVGIG (reference sequence). V shed 0 bases and J shed 2 bases, with 9 bases lying between them. There are 14 residues in the CDR3. CDR3 bases: TGTGCCTGGAGTGTGGAGGAACACACAGATACGCAGTATTTT. Its protein product is CAWSVEEHTDTQYF.

This clone showed up just once. This chain joins TRBV19 and TRBJ1-4; 10 nucleotides align to TRBD1. V lost 6 bases, J lost 5 bases, and 12 bases stayed unmatched. The CDR3 runs to 17 residues. Germline V lookup: CDR1 LNHDA, CDR2 SQIVND (reference sequence). The CDR3 nucleotides read TGTGCCAGTAGGCGACCGGTGTTGGGACAGGGGAATGAAAAACTGTTTTTT. Amino acids: CASRRPVLGQGNEKLFF. Using reference TRBV19 and TRBJ1-4 for the parts outside the CDR3, the full variable domain is DGGITQSPKYLFRKEGQNVTLSCEQNLNHDAMYWYRQDPGQGLRLIYYSQIVNDFQKGDIAEGYSVSREKKESFPLTVTSAQKNPTAFYLCASRRPVLGQGNEKLFFGSGTQLSVL.

Only a few counts were recorded for this clone. The chain links TRBV4-1 to TRBJ2-3; TRBD2 matches 13 bases. CDR3 length: 17 amino acids. Germline lookup yields CDR1 MGHRA and CDR2 YSYEKL. The J segment lost 5 bases and the V segment lost 7 bases, leaving 12 bases of the junction unmatched. The CDR3 protein is CASTPAQTSGGLDTQYF. CDR3 nucleotides: TGCGCCAGCACGCCAGCACAGACTAGCGGGGGGCTAGATACGCAGTATTTT.

The chain uses TRBV4-1 and TRBJ1-4, with D possibly TRBD1 on 5 matching bases. Germline V lookup: CDR1 MGHRA, CDR2 YSYEKL. V lost 1 base to trimming and J lost 4 bases, with 7 bases between them. This CDR3 contains 14 residues. CDR3 amino acids: CASSQAGVNEKLFF. CDR3 sequence (DNA): TGCGCCAGCAGCCAAGCGGGGGTTAATGAAAAACTGTTTTTT.

This rearrangement joins TRBV5-1 to TRBJ2-5; the match to TRBD2 covers 10 bases. In germline, CDR1 is SGHRS, CDR2 YFSETQ. This CDR3 region has 14 residues. The V and J ends lost 7 bases and 1 base, in that order; junction bases with no gene match: 4. Written as DNA, the CDR3 is TGCGCCAGCTCCCCTAGCGGGAGCCAAGAGACCCAGTACTTC. Its protein is CASSPSGSQETQYF.

This chain links TRBV6-6 with TRBJ1-1; weak D call: TRBD1 (6 bases). Trimming took 10 bases from V and 2 from J, leaving 23 bases between them. Germline V gene lookup returns CDR1 MNHNY and CDR2 SVGAGI (reference sequence). The CDR3 sequence is 16 residues long. Written as DNA, the CDR3 is TGTGCCATTAAAGGGGGTCCCTGGGAGAAAAACACTGAAGCTTTCTTT. Its translation is CAIKGGPWEKNTEAFF.